This T cell receptor (beta chain) was captured in a study of cytomegalovirus exposure and HLA in healthy donors. The CDR3 runs to 16 residues. Germline CDR1 is SGHDT and CDR2 is YYEEEE. V dropped 4 bases and J dropped 8 bases, with 24 bases sitting between them. The study ran its PCR with 60 Vbeta and 13 Jbeta primers. Here immunoSEQ multiplex PCR was the method, and the copy in TCRdb shows in-frame clones only, minus some. Among roughly 120,000 clones listed, about three quarters were seen once. This TCR came from a middle-aged man in good health and CMV-seronegative. This chain connects TRBV5-6 to TRBJ1-1; the D is unclear. Source material: PBMCs. The DNA for the CDR3 is TGTGCCAGCAGCATGGAAAGTCCCTTTCGGGTACGCGAAGCTTTCTTT. This codes for CASSMESPFRVREAFF.